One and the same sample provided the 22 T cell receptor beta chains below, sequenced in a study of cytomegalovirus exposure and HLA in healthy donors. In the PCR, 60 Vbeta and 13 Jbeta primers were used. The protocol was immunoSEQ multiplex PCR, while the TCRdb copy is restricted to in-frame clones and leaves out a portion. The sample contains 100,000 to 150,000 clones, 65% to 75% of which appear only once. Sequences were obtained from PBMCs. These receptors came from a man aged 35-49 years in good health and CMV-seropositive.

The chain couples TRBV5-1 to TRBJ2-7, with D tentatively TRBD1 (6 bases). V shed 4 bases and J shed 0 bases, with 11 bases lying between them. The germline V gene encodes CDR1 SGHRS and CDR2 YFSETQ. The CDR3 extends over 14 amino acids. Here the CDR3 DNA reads TGCGCCAGCAGCCCGGACAGTCCCTCCTACGAGCAGTACTTC. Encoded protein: CASSPDSPSYEQYF.

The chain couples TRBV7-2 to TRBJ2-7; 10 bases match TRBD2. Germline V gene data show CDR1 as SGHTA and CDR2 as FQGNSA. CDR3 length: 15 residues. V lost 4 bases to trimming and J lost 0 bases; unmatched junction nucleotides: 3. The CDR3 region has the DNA TGTGCCAGCAGCTATAGCGGGAGGAGCTCCTACGAGCAGTACTTC. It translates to CASSYSGRSSYEQYF.

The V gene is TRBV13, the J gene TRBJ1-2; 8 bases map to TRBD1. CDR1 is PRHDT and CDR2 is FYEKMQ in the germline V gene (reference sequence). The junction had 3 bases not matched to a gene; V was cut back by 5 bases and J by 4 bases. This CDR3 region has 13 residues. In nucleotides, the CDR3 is TGTGCCAGCAGCCTGACAGGGGCCTATGGCTACACCTTC. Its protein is CASSLTGAYGYTF.

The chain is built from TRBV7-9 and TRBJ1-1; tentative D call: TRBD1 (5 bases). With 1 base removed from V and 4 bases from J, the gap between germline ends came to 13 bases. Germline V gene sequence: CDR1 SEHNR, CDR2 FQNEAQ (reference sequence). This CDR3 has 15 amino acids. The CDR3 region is CASSLEDTRGTEAFF. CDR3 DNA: TGTGCCAGCAGCTTAGAGGACACCCGAGGCACTGAAGCTTTCTTT.

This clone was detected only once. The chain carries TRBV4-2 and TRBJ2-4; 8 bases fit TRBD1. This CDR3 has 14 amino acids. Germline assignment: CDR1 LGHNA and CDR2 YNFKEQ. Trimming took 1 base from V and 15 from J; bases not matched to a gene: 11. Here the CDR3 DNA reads TGTGCCAGCAGCCAAGTTGATGTCCGGACAGGGAGGTACTTC. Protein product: CASSQVDVRTGRYF.

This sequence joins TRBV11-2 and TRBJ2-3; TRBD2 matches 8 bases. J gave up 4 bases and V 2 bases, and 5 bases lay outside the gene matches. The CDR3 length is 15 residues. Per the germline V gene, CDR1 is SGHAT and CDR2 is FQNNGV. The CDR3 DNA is TGTGCCAGCAGCTTATGGCTAGCGGGTGCAGATACGCAGTATTTT. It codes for CASSLWLAGADTQYF.

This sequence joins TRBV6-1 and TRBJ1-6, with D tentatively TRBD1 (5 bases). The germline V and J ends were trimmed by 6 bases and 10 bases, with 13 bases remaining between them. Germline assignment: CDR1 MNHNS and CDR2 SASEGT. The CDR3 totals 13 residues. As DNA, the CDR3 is TGTGCCAGCAGGGGGGGAGGAGTCTCACCCCTCCACTTT. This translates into CASRGGGVSPLHF.

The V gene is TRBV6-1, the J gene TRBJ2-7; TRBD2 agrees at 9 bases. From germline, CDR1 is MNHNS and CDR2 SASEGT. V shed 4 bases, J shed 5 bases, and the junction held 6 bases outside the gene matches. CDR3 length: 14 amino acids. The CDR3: CASSVSGRPHEQYF. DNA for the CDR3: TGTGCCAGCAGTGTCAGCGGGAGGCCCCACGAGCAGTACTTC.

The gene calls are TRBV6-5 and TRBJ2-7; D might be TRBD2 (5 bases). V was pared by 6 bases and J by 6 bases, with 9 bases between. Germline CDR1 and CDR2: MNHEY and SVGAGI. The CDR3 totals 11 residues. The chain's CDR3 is CASRQGGEQYF. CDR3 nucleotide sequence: TGTGCCAGCAGACAAGGAGGCGAGCAGTACTTC.

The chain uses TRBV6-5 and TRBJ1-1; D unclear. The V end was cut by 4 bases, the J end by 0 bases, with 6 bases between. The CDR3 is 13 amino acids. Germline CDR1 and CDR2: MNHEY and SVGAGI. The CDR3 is CASSWQMNTEAFF. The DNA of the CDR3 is TGTGCCAGCAGTTGGCAGATGAACACTGAAGCTTTCTTT.

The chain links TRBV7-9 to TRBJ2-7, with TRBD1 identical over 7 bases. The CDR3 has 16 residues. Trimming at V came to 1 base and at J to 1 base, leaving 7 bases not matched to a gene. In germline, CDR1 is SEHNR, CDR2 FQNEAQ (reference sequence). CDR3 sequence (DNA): TGTGCCAGCAGCTTAGATTTGACAGGGATTTCCTACGAGCAGTACTTC. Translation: CASSLDLTGISYEQYF.

CDR3 in DNA: TGTGCCAGCAGCTTAATGCAGGGAGGGACCGGGGAGCTGTTTTTT. It encodes CASSLMQGGTGELFF. The V and J genes are TRBV11-2 and TRBJ2-2; 7 positions match TRBD2. The germline V gene encodes CDR1 SGHAT and CDR2 FQNNGV. This CDR3 has 15 residues. The V and J ends lost 2 bases and 5 bases, in that order; junction bases with no gene match: 5.

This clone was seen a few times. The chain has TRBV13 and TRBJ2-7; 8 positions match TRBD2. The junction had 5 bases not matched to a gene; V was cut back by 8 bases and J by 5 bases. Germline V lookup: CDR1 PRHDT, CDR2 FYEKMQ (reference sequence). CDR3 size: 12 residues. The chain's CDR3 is CASRLATDEQYF. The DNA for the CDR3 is TGTGCCAGCCGACTAGCGACGGACGAGCAGTACTTC.

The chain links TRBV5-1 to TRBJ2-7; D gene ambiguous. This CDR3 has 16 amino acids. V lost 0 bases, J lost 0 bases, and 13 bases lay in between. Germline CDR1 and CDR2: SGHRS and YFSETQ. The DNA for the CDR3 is TGCGCCAGCAGCTTGGGTCCGGGTCCAAGCTCCTACGAGCAGTACTTC. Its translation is CASSLGPGPSSYEQYF.

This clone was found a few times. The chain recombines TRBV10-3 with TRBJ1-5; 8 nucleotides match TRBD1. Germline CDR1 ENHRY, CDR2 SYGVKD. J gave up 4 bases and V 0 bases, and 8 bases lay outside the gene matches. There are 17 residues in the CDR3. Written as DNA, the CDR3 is TGTGCCATCAGTGAGTCGAGGACAGGGAGGGTAAATCAGCCCCAGCATTTT. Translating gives CAISESRTGRVNQPQHF.

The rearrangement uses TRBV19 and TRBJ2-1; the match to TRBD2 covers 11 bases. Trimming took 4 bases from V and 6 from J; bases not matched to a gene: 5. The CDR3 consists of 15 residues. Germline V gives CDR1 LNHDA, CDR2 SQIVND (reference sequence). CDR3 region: CASSTLAGVANEQFF. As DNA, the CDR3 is TGTGCCAGTAGTACACTAGCGGGAGTAGCCAATGAGCAGTTCTTC. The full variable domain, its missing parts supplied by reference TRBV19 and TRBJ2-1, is DGGITQSPKYLFRKEGQNVTLSCEQNLNHDAMYWYRQDPGQGLRLIYYSQIVNDFQKGDIAEGYSVSREKKESFPLTVTSAQKNPTAFYLCASSTLAGVANEQFFGPGTRLTVL.

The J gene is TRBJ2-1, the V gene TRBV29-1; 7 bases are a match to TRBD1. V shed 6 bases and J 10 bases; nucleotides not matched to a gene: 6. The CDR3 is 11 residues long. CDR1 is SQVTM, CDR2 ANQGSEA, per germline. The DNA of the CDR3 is TGCAGCGTCGACAGGGAAGGCGAGCAGTTCTTC. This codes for CSVDREGEQFF.

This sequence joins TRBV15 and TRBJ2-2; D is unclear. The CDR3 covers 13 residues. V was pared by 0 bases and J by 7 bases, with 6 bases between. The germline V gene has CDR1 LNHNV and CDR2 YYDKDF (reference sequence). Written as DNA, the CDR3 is TGTGCCACCAGCAGAGATCTGAGCGGGGAGCTGTTTTTT. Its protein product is CATSRDLSGELFF.

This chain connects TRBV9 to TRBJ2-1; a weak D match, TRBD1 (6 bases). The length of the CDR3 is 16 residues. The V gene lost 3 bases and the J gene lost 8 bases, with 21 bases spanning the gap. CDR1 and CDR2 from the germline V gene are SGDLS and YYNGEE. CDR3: CASSAPTWDTRDEQFF. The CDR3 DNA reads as TGTGCCAGCAGCGCCCCCACCTGGGACACCAGGGATGAGCAGTTCTTC.

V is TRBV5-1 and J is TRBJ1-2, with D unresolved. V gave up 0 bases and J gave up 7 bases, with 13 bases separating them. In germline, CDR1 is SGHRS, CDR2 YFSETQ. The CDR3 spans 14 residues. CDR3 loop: CASSLAGEFGGYTF. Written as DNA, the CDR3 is TGCGCCAGCAGCTTGGCGGGAGAATTCGGTGGCTACACCTTC.

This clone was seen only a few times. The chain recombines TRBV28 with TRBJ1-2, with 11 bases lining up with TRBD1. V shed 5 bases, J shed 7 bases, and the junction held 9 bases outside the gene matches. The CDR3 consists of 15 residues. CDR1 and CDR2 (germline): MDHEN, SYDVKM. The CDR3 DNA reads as TGTGCCAGCAGTCCAGATGGACAGGGGGCGTCTGGCTACACCTTC. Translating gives CASSPDGQGASGYTF.

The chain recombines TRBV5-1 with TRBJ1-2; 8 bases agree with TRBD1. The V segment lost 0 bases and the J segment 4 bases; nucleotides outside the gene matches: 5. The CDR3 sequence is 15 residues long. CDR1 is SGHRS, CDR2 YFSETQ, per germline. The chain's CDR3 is CASSLGQGAGYGYTF. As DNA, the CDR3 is TGCGCCAGCAGCTTGGGCCAGGGGGCTGGCTATGGCTACACCTTC.